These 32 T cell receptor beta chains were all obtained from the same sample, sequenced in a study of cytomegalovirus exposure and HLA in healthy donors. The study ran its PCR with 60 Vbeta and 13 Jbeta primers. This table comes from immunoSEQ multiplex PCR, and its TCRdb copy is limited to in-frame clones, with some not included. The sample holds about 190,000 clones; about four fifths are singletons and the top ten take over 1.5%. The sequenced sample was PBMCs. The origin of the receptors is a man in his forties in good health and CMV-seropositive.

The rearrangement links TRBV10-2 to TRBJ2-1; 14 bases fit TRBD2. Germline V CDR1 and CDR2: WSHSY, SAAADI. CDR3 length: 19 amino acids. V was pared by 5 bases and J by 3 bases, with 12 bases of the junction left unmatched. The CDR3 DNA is TGCGCCAGCAGTCAAGCGATGACTAGCGGGAGGGCCCTCTACAATGAGCAGTTCTTC. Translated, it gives CASSQAMTSGRALYNEQFF.

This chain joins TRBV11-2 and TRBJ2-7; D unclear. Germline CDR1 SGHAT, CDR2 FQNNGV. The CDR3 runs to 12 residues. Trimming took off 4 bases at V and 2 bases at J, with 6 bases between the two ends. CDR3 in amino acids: CASSSTAYEQYF. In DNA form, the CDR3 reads TGTGCCAGCAGCTCCACAGCCTACGAGCAGTACTTC.

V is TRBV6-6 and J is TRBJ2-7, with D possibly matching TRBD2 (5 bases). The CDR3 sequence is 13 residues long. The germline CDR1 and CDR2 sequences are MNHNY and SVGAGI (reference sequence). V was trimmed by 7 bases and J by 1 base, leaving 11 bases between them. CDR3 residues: CASTPGESYEQYF. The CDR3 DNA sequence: TGTGCCAGCACCCCTGGGGAGTCCTACGAGCAGTACTTC.

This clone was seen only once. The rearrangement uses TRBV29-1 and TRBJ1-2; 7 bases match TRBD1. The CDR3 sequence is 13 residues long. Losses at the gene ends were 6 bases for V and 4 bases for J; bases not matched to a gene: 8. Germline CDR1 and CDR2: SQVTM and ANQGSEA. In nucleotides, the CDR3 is TGCAGCGTCGCACGGGACAGAAGCTATGGCTACACCTTC. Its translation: CSVARDRSYGYTF.

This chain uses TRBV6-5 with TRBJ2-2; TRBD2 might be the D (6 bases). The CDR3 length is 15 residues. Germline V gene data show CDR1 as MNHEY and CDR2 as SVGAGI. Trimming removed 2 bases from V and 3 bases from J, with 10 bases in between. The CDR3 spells CASSYGREHTGELFF. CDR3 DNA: TGTGCCAGCAGTTACGGGCGGGAACACACCGGGGAGCTGTTTTTT.

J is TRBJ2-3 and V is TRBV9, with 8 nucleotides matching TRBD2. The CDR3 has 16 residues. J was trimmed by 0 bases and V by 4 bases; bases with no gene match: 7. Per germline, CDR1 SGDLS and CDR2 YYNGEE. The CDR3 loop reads CASSPIAGTSTDTQYF. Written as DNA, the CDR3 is TGTGCCAGCAGCCCCATAGCGGGGACGAGCACAGATACGCAGTATTTT.

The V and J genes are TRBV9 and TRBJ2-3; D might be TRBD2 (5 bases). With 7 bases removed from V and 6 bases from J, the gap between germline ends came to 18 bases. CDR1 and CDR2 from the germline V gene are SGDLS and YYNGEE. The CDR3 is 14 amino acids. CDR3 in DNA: TGTGCCAGCTCCCGTTCCGGGGTCACGGATACGCAGTATTTT. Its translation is CASSRSGVTDTQYF.

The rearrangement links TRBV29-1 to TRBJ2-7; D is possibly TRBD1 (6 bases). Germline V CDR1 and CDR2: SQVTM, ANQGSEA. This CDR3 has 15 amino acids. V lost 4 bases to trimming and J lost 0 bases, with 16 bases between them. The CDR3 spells CSVVSYRGGSYEQYF. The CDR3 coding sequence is TGCAGCGTTGTTTCGTATCGAGGGGGCTCCTACGAGCAGTACTTC.

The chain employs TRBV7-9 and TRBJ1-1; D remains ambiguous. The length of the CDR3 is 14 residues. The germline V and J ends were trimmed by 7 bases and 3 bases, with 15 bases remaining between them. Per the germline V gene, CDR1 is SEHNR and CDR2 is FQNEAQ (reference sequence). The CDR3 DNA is TGTGCCAGCAACCCTTCATCCCGGGACACTGAAGCTTTCTTT. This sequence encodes CASNPSSRDTEAFF.

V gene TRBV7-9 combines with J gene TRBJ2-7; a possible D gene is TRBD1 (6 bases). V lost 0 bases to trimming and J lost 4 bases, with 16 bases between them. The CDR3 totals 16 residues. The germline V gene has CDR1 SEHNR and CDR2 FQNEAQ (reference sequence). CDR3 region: CASSLATGTPVYEQYF. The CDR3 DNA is TGTGCCAGCAGCTTAGCGACCGGGACACCAGTTTACGAGCAGTACTTC.

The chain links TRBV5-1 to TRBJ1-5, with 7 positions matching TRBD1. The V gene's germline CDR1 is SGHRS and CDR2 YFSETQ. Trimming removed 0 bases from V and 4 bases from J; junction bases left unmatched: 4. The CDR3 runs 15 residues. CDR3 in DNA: TGCGCCAGCAGCTTGGCCGGGACAGAGAATCAGCCCCAGCATTTT. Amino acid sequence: CASSLAGTENQPQHF. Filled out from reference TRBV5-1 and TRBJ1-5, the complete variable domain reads KAGVTQTPRYLIKTRGQQVTLSCSPISGHRSVSWYQQTPGQGLQFLFEYFSETQRNKGNFPGRFSGRQFSNSRSEMNVSTLELGDSALYLCASSLAGTENQPQHFGDGTRLSIL.

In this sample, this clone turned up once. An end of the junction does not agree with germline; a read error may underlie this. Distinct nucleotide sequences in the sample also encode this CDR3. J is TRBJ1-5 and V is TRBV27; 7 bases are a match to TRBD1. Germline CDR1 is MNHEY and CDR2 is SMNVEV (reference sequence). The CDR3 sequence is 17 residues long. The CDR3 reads CASSLSFIGQGGQPQHF. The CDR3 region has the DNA TGTGCCAGCAGCTTATCATTTATAGGGCAGGGGGGACAGCCCCAGCATTTT.

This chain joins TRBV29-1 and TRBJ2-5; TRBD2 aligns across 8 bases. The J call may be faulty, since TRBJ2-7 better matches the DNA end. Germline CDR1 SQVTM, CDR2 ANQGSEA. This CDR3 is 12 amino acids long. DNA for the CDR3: TGCAGCGTTTTTAGCGGGATAGACGAGCAGTACTTC. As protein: CSVFSGIDEQYF.

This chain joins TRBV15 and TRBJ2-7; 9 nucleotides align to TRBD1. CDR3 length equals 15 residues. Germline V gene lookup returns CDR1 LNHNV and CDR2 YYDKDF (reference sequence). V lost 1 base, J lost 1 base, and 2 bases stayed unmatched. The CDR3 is CATSRAGQGSYEQYF. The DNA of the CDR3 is TGTGCCACCAGCAGAGCCGGACAGGGGTCCTACGAGCAGTACTTC.

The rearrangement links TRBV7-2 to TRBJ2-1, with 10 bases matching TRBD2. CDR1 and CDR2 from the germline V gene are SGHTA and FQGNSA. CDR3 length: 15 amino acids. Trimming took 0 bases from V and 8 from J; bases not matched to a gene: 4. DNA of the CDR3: TGTGCCAGCAGCTTAGCGCCTAGCGGGAGATATGAGCAGTTCTTC. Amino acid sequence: CASSLAPSGRYEQFF.

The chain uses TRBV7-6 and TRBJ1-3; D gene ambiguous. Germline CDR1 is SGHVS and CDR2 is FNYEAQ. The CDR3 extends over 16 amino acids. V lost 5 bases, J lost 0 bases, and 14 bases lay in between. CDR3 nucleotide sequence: TGTGCCAGCAGCATATCCGGACGGGACTCTGGAAACACCATATATTTT. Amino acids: CASSISGRDSGNTIYF.

The CDR3 loop reads CASSQPIPAGYGYTF. The CDR3 nucleotides read TGTGCCAGCAGTCAACCTATCCCGGCGGGCTATGGCTACACCTTC. The rearrangement uses TRBV6-1 and TRBJ1-2; D unclear. Germline assignment: CDR1 MNHNS and CDR2 SASEGT. This CDR3 region has 15 residues. The germline V and J ends were trimmed by 5 bases and 4 bases, with 17 bases remaining between them.

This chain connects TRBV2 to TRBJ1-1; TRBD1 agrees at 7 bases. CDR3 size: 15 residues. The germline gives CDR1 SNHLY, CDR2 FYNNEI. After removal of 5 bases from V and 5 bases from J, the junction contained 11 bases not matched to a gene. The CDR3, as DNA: TGTGCCAGCAGTTCACTCCGACAGGGTGATACTGAAGCTTTCTTT. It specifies CASSSLRQGDTEAFF.

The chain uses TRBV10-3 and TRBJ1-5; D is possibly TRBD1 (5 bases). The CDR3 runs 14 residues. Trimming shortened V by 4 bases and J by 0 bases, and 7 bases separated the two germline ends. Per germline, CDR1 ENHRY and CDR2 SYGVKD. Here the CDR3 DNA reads TGTGCCATCAGTGCGGACAATAGCAATCAGCCCCAGCATTTT. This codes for CAISADNSNQPQHF.

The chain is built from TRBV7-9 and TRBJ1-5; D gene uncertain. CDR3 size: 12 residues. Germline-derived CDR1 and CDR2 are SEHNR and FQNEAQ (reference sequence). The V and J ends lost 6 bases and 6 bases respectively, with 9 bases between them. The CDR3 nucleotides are TGTGCCAGCAGGAACGCGGGTCAGCCCCAGCATTTT. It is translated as CASRNAGQPQHF.

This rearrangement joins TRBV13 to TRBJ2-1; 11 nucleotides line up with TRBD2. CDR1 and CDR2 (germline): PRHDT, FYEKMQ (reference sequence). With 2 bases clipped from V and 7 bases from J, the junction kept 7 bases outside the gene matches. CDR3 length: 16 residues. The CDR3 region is CASSLITSGRGNEQFF. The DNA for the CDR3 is TGTGCCAGCAGCTTAATCACTAGCGGGAGAGGAAATGAGCAGTTCTTC. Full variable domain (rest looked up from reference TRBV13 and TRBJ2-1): AAGVIQSPRHLIKEKRETATLKCYPIPRHDTVYWYQQGPGQDPQFLISFYEKMQSDKGSIPDRFSAQQFSDYHSELNMSSLELGDSALYFCASSLITSGRGNEQFFGPGTRLTVL.

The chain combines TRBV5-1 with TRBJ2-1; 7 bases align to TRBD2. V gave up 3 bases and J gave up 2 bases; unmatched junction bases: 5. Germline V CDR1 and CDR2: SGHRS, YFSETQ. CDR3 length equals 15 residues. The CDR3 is CASSSLSGTYNEQFF. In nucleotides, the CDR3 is TGCGCCAGCAGCTCCCTCAGCGGGACCTACAATGAGCAGTTCTTC.

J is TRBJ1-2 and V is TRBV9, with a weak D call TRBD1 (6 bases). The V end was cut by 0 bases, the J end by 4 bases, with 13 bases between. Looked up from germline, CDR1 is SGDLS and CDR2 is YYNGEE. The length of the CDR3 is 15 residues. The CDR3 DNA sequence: TGTGCCAGCAGCGTAGAGAGCAGGGGTGGCTATGGCTACACCTTC. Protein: CASSVESRGGYGYTF.

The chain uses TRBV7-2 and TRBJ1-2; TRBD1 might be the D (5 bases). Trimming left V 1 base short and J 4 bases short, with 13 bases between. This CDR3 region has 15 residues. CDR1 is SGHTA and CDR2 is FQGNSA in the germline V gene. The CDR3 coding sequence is TGTGCCAGCAGCTTAGAGTATGGGGCCGGCTATGGCTACACCTTC. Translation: CASSLEYGAGYGYTF.

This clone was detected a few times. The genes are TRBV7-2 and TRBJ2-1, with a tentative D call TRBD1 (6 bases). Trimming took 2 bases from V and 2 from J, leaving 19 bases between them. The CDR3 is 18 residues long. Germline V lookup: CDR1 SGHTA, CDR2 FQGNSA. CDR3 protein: CASSLTPWVQGTYNEQFF. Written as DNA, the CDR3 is TGTGCCAGCAGCTTAACCCCTTGGGTGCAGGGGACCTACAATGAGCAGTTCTTC. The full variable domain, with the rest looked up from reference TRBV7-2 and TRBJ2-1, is GAGVSQSPSNKVTEKGKDVELRCDPISGHTALYWYRQSLGQGLEFLIYFQGNSAPDKSGLPSDRFSAERTGGSVSTLTIQRTQQEDSAVYLCASSLTPWVQGTYNEQFFGPGTRLTVL.

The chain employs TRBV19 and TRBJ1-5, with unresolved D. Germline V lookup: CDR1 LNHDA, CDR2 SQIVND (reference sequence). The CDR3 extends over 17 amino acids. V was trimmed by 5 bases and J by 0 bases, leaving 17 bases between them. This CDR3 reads CASSVMIPSDSNQPQHF. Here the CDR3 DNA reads TGTGCCAGTAGTGTAATGATCCCGTCAGATAGCAATCAGCCCCAGCATTTT.

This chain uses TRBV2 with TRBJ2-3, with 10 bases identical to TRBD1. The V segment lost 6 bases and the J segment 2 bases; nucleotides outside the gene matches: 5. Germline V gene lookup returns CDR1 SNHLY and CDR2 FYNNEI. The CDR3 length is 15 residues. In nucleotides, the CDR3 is TGTGCCAGCAGGAGGGGGACAGGGGTCACAGATACGCAGTATTTT. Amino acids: CASRRGTGVTDTQYF.

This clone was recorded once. CDR3 DNA: TGTGCCAGCAGCAACGAACACAGGGGGAGGAACTATGGCTACACCTTC. Translation: CASSNEHRGRNYGYTF. V and J are TRBV7-6 and TRBJ1-2; 8 positions match TRBD1. The CDR3 loop spans 16 amino acids. J was trimmed by 2 bases and V by 5 bases; bases with no gene match: 10. CDR1 and CDR2 from the germline V gene are SGHVS and FNYEAQ.

The DNA for the CDR3 is TGTGCCACCAGCAGAGAAGGGGGCAACAACTACGAGCAGTACTTC. Its translation: CATSREGGNNYEQYF. This chain uses TRBV15 with TRBJ2-7, with TRBD1 matching over 7 bases. Per the germline V gene, CDR1 is LNHNV and CDR2 is YYDKDF (reference sequence). The ends lost 0 bases at V and 3 bases at J; junction bases unmatched: 5. This CDR3 has 15 amino acids. The full variable domain, completed using reference TRBV15 and TRBJ2-7, is DAMVIQNPRYQVTQFGKPVTLSCSQTLNHNVMYWYQQKSSQAPKLLFHYYDKDFNNEADTPDNFQSRRPNTSFCFLDIRSPGLGDTAMYLCATSREGGNNYEQYFGPGTRLTVT.

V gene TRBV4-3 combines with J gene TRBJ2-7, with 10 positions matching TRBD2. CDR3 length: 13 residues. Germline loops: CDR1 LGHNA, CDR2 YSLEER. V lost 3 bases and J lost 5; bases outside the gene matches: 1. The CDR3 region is CASSQGTSDEQYF. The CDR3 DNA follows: TGCGCCAGCAGCCAGGGGACTAGCGACGAGCAGTACTTC.

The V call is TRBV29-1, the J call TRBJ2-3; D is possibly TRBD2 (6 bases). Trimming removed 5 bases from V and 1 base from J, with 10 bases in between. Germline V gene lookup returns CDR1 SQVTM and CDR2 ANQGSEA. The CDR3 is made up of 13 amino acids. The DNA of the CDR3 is TGCAGCGTTCTTAGCGGCGGCACAGATACGCAGTATTTT. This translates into CSVLSGGTDTQYF.

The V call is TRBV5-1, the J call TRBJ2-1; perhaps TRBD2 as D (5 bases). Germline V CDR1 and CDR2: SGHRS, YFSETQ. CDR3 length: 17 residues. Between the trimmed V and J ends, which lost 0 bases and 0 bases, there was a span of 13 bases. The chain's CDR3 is CASSLGPSGSSYNEQFF. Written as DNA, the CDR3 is TGCGCCAGCAGCTTGGGACCGAGCGGCAGCTCCTACAATGAGCAGTTCTTC.